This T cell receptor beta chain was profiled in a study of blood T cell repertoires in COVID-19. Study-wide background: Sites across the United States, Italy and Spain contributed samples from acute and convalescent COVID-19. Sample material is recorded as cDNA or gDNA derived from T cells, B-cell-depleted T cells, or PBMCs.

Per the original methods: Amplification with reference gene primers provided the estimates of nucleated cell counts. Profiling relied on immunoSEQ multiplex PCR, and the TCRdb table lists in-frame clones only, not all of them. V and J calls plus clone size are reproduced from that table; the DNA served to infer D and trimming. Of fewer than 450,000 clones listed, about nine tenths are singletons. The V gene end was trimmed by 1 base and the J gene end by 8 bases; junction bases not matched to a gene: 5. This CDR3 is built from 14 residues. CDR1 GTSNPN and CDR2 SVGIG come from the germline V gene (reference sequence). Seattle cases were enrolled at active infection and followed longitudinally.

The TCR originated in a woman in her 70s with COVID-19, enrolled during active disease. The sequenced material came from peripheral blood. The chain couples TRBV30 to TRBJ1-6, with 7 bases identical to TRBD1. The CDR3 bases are TGTGCCTGGAGTGATTTGACAGGGCATTCACCCCTCCACTTT. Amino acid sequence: CAWSDLTGHSPLHF.